This T cell receptor beta chain comes out of a study of identical twins. Findings of the study overall: A partial confounding effect on zero-insertion analyses could come from invariant MAIT and iNKT cells.

TCRdb redid the calling of the 5' RACE reads with MiXCR, one entry per CDR3 protein. Here the sample spans about 280,000 distinct CDR3 sequences, about 8.9% being singletons. CDR3 length equals 16 residues. Germline trimming cut 6 bases from V and 2 bases from J; bases unmatched to any gene: 9. Germline assignment: CDR1 MNHNS and CDR2 SASEGT. Comment on this clonotype: Its matching antigen is unknown.

The same sample was also studied in work on yellow fever vaccine responses in identical twins.

Sequencing was done on a sample of memory (CD45RO+) T cells sorted from blood. The chain couples TRBV6-1 to TRBJ2-3; 9 bases fit TRBD1. The TCR was taken from a woman between 18 and 30 years old in good health. This chain's CDR3 is CASSPNRGLTTDTQYF. The CDR3 coding sequence is TGTGCCAGCAGCCCGAACAGGGGGCTGACCACAGATACGCAGTATTTT.